Listed here are 25 T cell receptor beta chains from one sample, sequenced in a study of blood T cells in healthy people across ages. Alongside a J-beta primer mix, a sample-barcoded 5' primer served in a second PCR lasting about 6 to 12 cycles. One entry per CDR3 protein, called by TCRdb with MiXCR from the 5' RACE reads. Counted here are hundreds of thousands of distinct CDR3 sequences, roughly 44% occurring once; the ten biggest clones make up 20% to 25%. The sequencing input was blood. The receptor set was obtained from an older woman in good health.

This sequence joins TRBV28 and TRBJ2-5; 16 bases fit TRBD2. V was pared by 0 bases and J by 5 bases, with 9 bases of the junction left unmatched. This CDR3 has 19 amino acids. Germline CDR1 MDHEN, CDR2 SYDVKM. Written as DNA, the CDR3 is TGTGCCAGCAGTTTATGGGGGACTAGCGGGAGGGGGACATTGGAGACCCAGTACTTC. Encoded protein: CASSLWGTSGRGTLETQYF.

This clonotype was counted a few times. The chain employs TRBV29-1 and TRBJ1-1; D unresolved. Deletions cut 7 bases from V and 0 bases from J, with 12 bases between. Germline V CDR1 and CDR2: SQVTM, ANQGSEA. The CDR3 loop spans 13 amino acids. This CDR3 is CSAGSSLNTEAFF. The CDR3 region has the DNA TGCAGCGCGGGGTCTTCGCTGAACACTGAAGCTTTCTTT.

This clonotype was picked up a small number of times. The chain carries TRBV21-1 and TRBJ1-2; the table's D call of TRBD1 was not tested on the DNA. TRBV21-1 is given as a pseudogene. The CDR3 runs to 16 residues. Written as DNA, the CDR3 is TGTGCCAGCGTAAATGCCCCTACGTCTCAAGCGGATGGCTACACCTTC. Protein sequence: CASVNAPTSQADGYTF.

The chain is built from TRBV12-3 or TRBV12-4 and TRBJ1-6; a weak D match, TRBD1 (5 bases). This CDR3 region has 14 residues. Trimming removed 5 bases from V and 6 bases from J, with 11 bases in between. The CDR3 region is CASSGAFFNSPLHF. Written as DNA, the CDR3 is TGTGCCAGCAGTGGGGCCTTTTTTAATTCACCCCTCCACTTT.

The CDR3 DNA sequence: TGTGCCAGCAGTTCCCGCCTTTCTAGCGGGAATTTGAATGAGCAGTTCTTC. Translated, it gives CASSSRLSSGNLNEQFF. V is TRBV6-6 and J is TRBJ2-1, with 9 bases fitting TRBD2. Germline trimming cut 4 bases from V and 7 bases from J; bases unmatched to any gene: 14. The CDR3 spans 17 residues. The germline gives CDR1 MNHNY, CDR2 SVGAGI (reference sequence).

As concerns this clonotype: The junction shows a germline mismatch at one end, possibly a read error. V and J are TRBV4-1 and TRBJ2-5, with D possibly matching TRBD1 (5 bases). CDR3 length: 14 amino acids. The germline V gene encodes CDR1 MGHRA and CDR2 YSYEKL. DNA of the CDR3: TGCGCCAGCAGCCAAGGGGGCGGCCAAGAGACCCGGTACTTC. It encodes CASSQGGGQETRYF.

V gene TRBV5-5 combines with J gene TRBJ2-5; possibly TRBD1 or TRBD2 for D (5 bases each). Judging by the DNA end, TRBJ2-7 fits better; the J call may be wrong. Germline CDR1 reads SGHKS; CDR2 reads YYEKEE (reference sequence). CDR3 size: 14 residues. CDR3 coding DNA: TGTGCCAGCAGCCCGGGACCCCAGGCTAGCGAGCAGTACTTC. Amino acids: CASSPGPQASEQYF.

This clonotype was seen only a few times. The J gene is TRBJ2-1, the V gene TRBV7-2, with 8 bases that match TRBD1. With V trimmed by 8 bases and J by 3 bases, 15 bases remained unmatched. Germline V gene sequence: CDR1 SGHTA, CDR2 FQGNSA. The CDR3 runs to 17 residues. DNA for the CDR3: TGTGCCAGCCGTCAATCGAGAGGGACAGGAGACTACAATGAGCAGTTCTTC. It specifies CASRQSRGTGDYNEQFF.

This clonotype was detected a few times. The chain has TRBV9 and TRBJ2-3; 12 bases are shared with TRBD2. Germline values: CDR1 SGDLS, CDR2 YYNGEE. V lost 4 bases to trimming and J lost 1 base; unmatched junction nucleotides: 10. The CDR3 is 18 amino acids. The DNA for the CDR3 is TGTGCCAGCAGCAAGACTAGCGGGAGTGGTATGGGCACAGATACGCAGTATTTT. Its translation: CASSKTSGSGMGTDTQYF.

In DNA form, the CDR3 reads TGTGCCAGCAGTGGAGCCGGGACTAGCGCCTTCTACGAGCAGTACTTC. This translates into CASSGAGTSAFYEQYF. The chain uses TRBV28 and TRBJ2-7; 10 nucleotides match TRBD2. This CDR3 spans 16 amino acids. J gave up 3 bases and V 5 bases, and 10 bases lay outside the gene matches. Germline CDR1 and CDR2: MDHEN and SYDVKM.

This clonotype appeared many times. This chain uses TRBV12-3 or TRBV12-4 with TRBJ2-7, with no clear D. The CDR3 consists of 14 residues. The V and J ends lost 1 base and 0 bases respectively, with 7 bases between them. The CDR3 DNA reads as TGTGCCAGCAGTTTAGACACTACCTCCTACGAGCAGTACTTC. This gives the protein CASSLDTTSYEQYF.

The chain has TRBV7-3 and TRBJ2-5; TRBD1 or TRBD2 may be the D gene (6 bases each). Germline-derived CDR1 and CDR2 are SGHTA and FQGTGA. The CDR3 length is 12 residues. Trimming removed 5 bases from V and 13 bases from J, with 17 bases in between. The CDR3 region has the DNA TGTGCCAGCAGCCGAGGAGGGGGAAAATGGTACTTC. Amino acid sequence: CASSRGGGKWYF.

This clonotype was detected ten times or more. The V and J genes are TRBV4-2 and TRBJ2-1; no firm D call. The germline gives CDR1 LGHNA, CDR2 YNFKEQ. The CDR3 spans 12 residues. V lost 6 bases, J lost 4 bases, and 7 bases lay in between. The CDR3 DNA follows: TGTGCCAGCAGGGACCATTACAATGAGCAGTTCTTC. Its translation: CASRDHYNEQFF.

Ten or more counts support this clonotype. One base away lies a much larger clone, so this may be a sequencing read error. The chain recombines TRBV6-4 with TRBJ2-3; 7 bases align to TRBD1. The germline V gene has CDR1 MRHNA and CDR2 SNTAGT. V was pared by 2 bases and J by 0 bases, with 2 bases of the junction left unmatched. The CDR3 covers 15 residues. Here the CDR3 DNA reads TGTGCCAGCAGTGACGGGGGACAGAGCACAGATACGCAGTATTTT. Its translation: CASSDGGQSTDTQYF.

In the case of this clonotype: A much bigger clone sits one base away, suggesting this may be a read error. The chain links TRBV6-5 to TRBJ2-4; the D gene could be TRBD1 or TRBD2 (5 bases each). CDR1 MNHEY and CDR2 SVGAGI come from the germline V gene. This CDR3 contains 17 residues. This CDR3 reads CVSSSQTRSGPIGEQYF. The CDR3 DNA sequence: TGTGTCAGCAGTTCCCAGACCAGATCTGGCCCAATAGGGGAGCAGTACTTC.

The chain is built from TRBV12-3 or TRBV12-4 and TRBJ2-5, with D maybe TRBD2 (7 bases). Trimming removed 7 bases from V and 11 bases from J, with 26 bases in between. The CDR3 is 15 amino acids. The DNA for the CDR3 is TGTGCCAGCACGGTGCAGGGGCGGGAGTTGAGTGAGCAGTACTTC. Translated: CASTVQGRELSEQYF.

This clonotype was seen more than once but under ten times. The chain links TRBV4-2 to TRBJ1-3; no firm D call. Germline-derived CDR1 and CDR2 are LGHNA and YNFKEQ. This CDR3 region has 18 residues. The V and J ends lost 0 bases and 0 bases respectively, with 15 bases between them. CDR3 amino acids: CASSQDLYGSGSGNTIYF. The CDR3 DNA sequence: TGTGCCAGCAGCCAAGATCTGTATGGGAGCGGCTCTGGAAACACCATATATTTT.

The chain carries TRBV9 and TRBJ2-1, with D possibly matching TRBD1 (6 bases). V was pared by 3 bases and J by 4 bases, with 17 bases between. Germline V gene sequence: CDR1 SGDLS, CDR2 YYNGEE. This CDR3 spans 16 amino acids. The CDR3 loop is CASSAGARGGYNEQFF. The CDR3 bases are TGTGCCAGCAGCGCAGGGGCTAGGGGCGGGTACAATGAGCAGTTCTTC.

This chain joins TRBV6-5 and TRBJ2-5, with TRBD1 matching over 9 bases. The J call may not be correct, given that the DNA end is closer to TRBJ2-7. There are 14 residues in the CDR3. Germline assignment: CDR1 MNHEY and CDR2 SVGAGI. As DNA, the CDR3 is TGTGCCAGCAGTGTGGGGGACAGGGCAGACGAGCAGTACTTC. Its protein is CASSVGDRADEQYF.

The rearrangement uses TRBV7-9 and TRBJ2-7, with TRBD2 as a possible D gene (11 bases). Germline assignment: CDR1 SEHNR and CDR2 FQNEAQ (reference sequence). Trimming removed 2 bases at V and 3 bases at J, with 23 bases between. CDR3 size: 18 residues. The CDR3: CASSLMGQGTSGLYEQYF. The DNA for the CDR3 is TGTGCCAGCAGCTTAATGGGACAGGGGACTAGCGGACTCTACGAGCAGTACTTC.

The gene calls are TRBV20-1 and TRBJ2-5; 10 bases align to TRBD2. Germline V lookup: CDR1 DFQATT, CDR2 SNEGSKA (reference sequence). Trimming at V came to 5 bases and at J to 7 bases, leaving 7 bases not matched to a gene. The CDR3 sequence is 13 residues long. Here the CDR3 DNA reads TGCAGTGCTTATGGACTAGCGGTAGGGACCCAGTACTTC. It encodes CSAYGLAVGTQYF.

This clonotype turned up a few times. The chain is built from TRBV20-1 and TRBJ2-3; D is ambiguous. Looked up from germline, CDR1 is DFQATT and CDR2 is SNEGSKA (reference sequence). The length of the CDR3 is 14 residues. Trimming cost V 3 bases and J 1 base, with 11 bases left between them. This CDR3 reads CSARVTERTDTQYF. CDR3 nucleotide sequence: TGCAGTGCTAGGGTCACAGAGCGCACAGATACGCAGTATTTT.

A single count supports this clonotype. This chain uses TRBV5-1 with TRBJ1-1; D is uncertain. Trimming shortened V by 0 bases and J by 1 base, and 10 bases separated the two germline ends. There are 15 residues in the CDR3. Germline V CDR1 and CDR2: SGHRS, YFSETQ. As DNA, the CDR3 is TGCGCCAGCAGCTTGGTCGCAGATACGAACACTGAAGCTTTCTTT. The encoded protein is CASSLVADTNTEAFF.

In its sample, this clonotype was seen many times. This chain joins TRBV4-3 and TRBJ2-3, with 7 bases aligning to TRBD1. Per germline, CDR1 LGHNA and CDR2 YSLEER. V was pared by 5 bases and J by 1 base, with 0 bases of the junction left unmatched. This CDR3 is built from 13 residues. CDR3 sequence (DNA): TGCGCCAGCAGCGGACAGGGCACAGATACGCAGTATTTT. Encoded protein: CASSGQGTDTQYF.

The rearrangement links TRBV7-9 to TRBJ2-2, with D possibly being TRBD2 (5 bases). CDR3 length: 16 residues. V lost 2 bases and J lost 3, with 13 bases in between. Germline assignment: CDR1 SEHNR and CDR2 FQNEAQ (reference sequence). The CDR3 coding sequence is TGTGCCAGCAGCTTAACGGTGGCGGGTTACACCGGGGAGCTGTTTTTT. Translated: CASSLTVAGYTGELFF.